The 10 T cell receptor beta chains below were found in one sample sequenced in a study of CD8 T cells in Susac syndrome. RNA, at about 0.45 to 1 ug, was reverse transcribed with random hexamers. TCRdb re-derived calls from the immunoSEQ multiplex PCR reads in MiXCR, one entry per CDR3 protein. The sample lists 150,000 to 200,000 distinct CDR3 sequences, around 96% occurring once. The sequenced material came from CD4+ T cells from PBMCs. These receptors originate from a human donor in good health.

The rearrangement links TRBV11-2 to TRBJ1-2, with D hard to call. V lost 6 bases and J lost 2, with 4 bases in between. The CDR3 consists of 11 residues. From germline, CDR1 is SGHAT and CDR2 FQNNGV. CDR3: CASRDNYGYTF. The CDR3 nucleotides are TGTGCCAGCAGGGACAACTATGGCTACACCTTC.

This clonotype was recorded once. The J gene is TRBJ1-5, the V gene TRBV7-2, with D hard to call. Trimming pared 1 base from V and 6 bases from J, leaving 13 bases between. The germline CDR1 and CDR2 sequences are SGHTA and FQGNSA. This CDR3 has 15 amino acids. CDR3 sequence reads: CASSLEAAGGQPQHF. The CDR3, as DNA: TGTGCCAGCAGCTTAGAGGCTGCGGGTGGTCAGCCCCAGCATTTT.

This clonotype was recorded only once. This sequence joins TRBV29-1 and TRBJ2-5; no definite D call. CDR1 is SQVTM, CDR2 ANQGSEA, per germline. V was trimmed by 4 bases and J by 3 bases, leaving 12 bases between them. The CDR3 is made up of 13 amino acids. The CDR3 here is CSVGTFQKETQYF. Here the CDR3 DNA reads TGCAGCGTTGGGACGTTCCAGAAAGAGACCCAGTACTTC.

The rearrangement uses TRBV7-9 and TRBJ1-4; 8 nucleotides line up with TRBD1. The CDR3 spans 15 residues. The ends lost 5 bases at V and 7 bases at J; junction bases unmatched: 9. Looked up from germline, CDR1 is SEHNR and CDR2 is FQNEAQ (reference sequence). CDR3: CASSPGQGDFEKLFF. CDR3 nucleotides: TGTGCCAGCAGCCCAGGACAGGGAGATTTTGAAAAACTGTTTTTT.

The CDR3 loop is CASSQSNTEAFF. CDR3 DNA sequence: TGCGCCAGCAGTCAATCGAACACTGAAGCTTTCTTT. The chain carries TRBV23-1 and TRBJ1-1; D call uncertain. TRBV23-1 is noted as an ORF with a role that remains uncertain. The V gene lost 0 bases and the J gene lost 1 base, with 0 bases spanning the gap. This CDR3 has 12 residues.

The gene calls are TRBV20-1 and TRBJ2-3; D gene uncertain. Germline loops: CDR1 DFQATT, CDR2 SNEGSKA (reference sequence). V was trimmed by 0 bases and J by 11 bases, leaving 15 bases between them. The CDR3 has 13 residues. Here the CDR3 reads CSARDRRELGQYF. The CDR3 DNA sequence: TGCAGTGCTAGAGATCGGCGTGAACTGGGGCAGTATTTT.

V is TRBV30 and J is TRBJ2-3, with 8 bases matching TRBD2. Germline V gene sequence: CDR1 GTSNPN, CDR2 SVGIG (reference sequence). The V gene end was trimmed by 8 bases and the J gene end by 5 bases; junction bases not matched to a gene: 9. The CDR3 is made up of 13 amino acids. The CDR3 region is CAIGRGSGDTQYF. The CDR3 DNA reads as TGTGCCATCGGGAGGGGGTCGGGAGATACGCAGTATTTT.

The chain recombines TRBV20-1 with TRBJ2-1, with a possible D match to TRBD1 (6 bases). Germline V gene sequence: CDR1 DFQATT, CDR2 SNEGSKA (reference sequence). Trimming took 5 bases from V and 9 from J, leaving 17 bases between them. The CDR3 spans 13 residues. The CDR3 DNA is TGCAGTGCTTTCGGGACACGGACGGGTGAGCAGTTCTTC. It is translated as CSAFGTRTGEQFF.

The CDR3 protein is CSAIGQGGTDTQYF. Written as DNA, the CDR3 is TGCAGTGCTATCGGCCAGGGTGGCACAGATACGCAGTATTTT. The chain joins TRBV20-1 to TRBJ2-3, with D maybe TRBD1 (5 bases). Between the trimmed V and J ends, which lost 4 bases and 1 base, there was a span of 12 bases. Germline values: CDR1 DFQATT, CDR2 SNEGSKA (reference sequence). This CDR3 comprises 14 residues.

CDR3 region: CASSLGWDTNEQFF. Written as DNA, the CDR3 is TGTGCCAGCAGCTTAGGTTGGGACACCAATGAGCAGTTCTTC. The V call is TRBV7-3, the J call TRBJ2-1; tentative D call: TRBD1 (6 bases). The CDR3 runs 14 residues. V was trimmed by 2 bases and J by 6 bases, leaving 11 bases between them. CDR1 is SGHTA and CDR2 is FQGTGA in the germline V gene.